One sample yielded the 18 T cell receptor beta chains listed below, sequenced in a study of T-cell memory formation after mild COVID-19. A single record per CDR3 protein comes from TCRdb applying MiXCR to the 5' RACE reads. The sample has roughly 280,000 distinct CDR3 sequences, 16% seen once; the top ten hold approximately 23%. The sequencing input was PBMCs or a T cell subset sorted from them (not recorded which). The receptors here all came from a man in his late teens or twenties who had mild COVID-19 (a few samples of this study predate the infection). Cell type and time point are not known.

The V call is TRBV27, the J call TRBJ1-2, with D uncertain. The CDR3 covers 15 residues. The V gene's germline CDR1 is MNHEY and CDR2 SMNVEV (reference sequence). The V and J ends lost 5 bases and 4 bases respectively, with 17 bases between them. The CDR3 bases are TGTGCCAGCAGTGATACCCCCGGGCTGTCCTATGGCTACACCTTC. This sequence encodes CASSDTPGLSYGYTF.

The chain has TRBV6-5 and TRBJ2-3; D is ambiguous. The CDR3 is made up of 17 amino acids. Germline V lookup: CDR1 MNHEY, CDR2 SVGAGI. The V end was cut by 0 bases, the J end by 3 bases, with 16 bases between. CDR3 sequence: CASSYSGYPAGTDTQYF. CDR3 bases: TGTGCCAGCAGTTACTCAGGATATCCGGCTGGGACAGATACGCAGTATTTT.

This clonotype was seen more than once but under ten times. V is TRBV7-9 and J is TRBJ1-1; perhaps TRBD1 as D (5 bases). Looked up from germline, CDR1 is SEHNR and CDR2 is FQNEAQ (reference sequence). CDR3 length: 15 residues. The V and J ends lost 5 bases and 6 bases respectively, with 19 bases between them. The CDR3 nucleotides read TGTGCCAGCAGCGGATACAGTGGGGGACCTCCTGAAGCTTTCTTT. It yields the protein CASSGYSGGPPEAFF.

This clonotype was seen only a few times. The V and J genes are TRBV7-8 and TRBJ2-1; perhaps TRBD1 as D (6 bases). V lost 5 bases to trimming and J lost 6 bases, with 14 bases between them. The CDR3 runs 14 residues. Looked up from germline, CDR1 is SGHVS and CDR2 is FQNEAQ. The CDR3 sequence is CASSKGGMGNEQFF. The DNA for the CDR3 is TGTGCCAGCAGCAAAGGGGGAATGGGCAATGAGCAGTTCTTC.

This clonotype was seen many times. The chain couples TRBV6-5 to TRBJ2-1; unclear D gene. V was cut by 5 bases and J by 9 bases, with 11 bases left in between. CDR3 length: 12 residues. The germline V gene encodes CDR1 MNHEY and CDR2 SVGAGI. The CDR3 DNA is TGTGCCAGCAGTCCCTGGCGAGGTGAGCAGTTCTTC. Amino acid sequence: CASSPWRGEQFF.

This clonotype was observed many times. The chain recombines TRBV12-3 or TRBV12-4 with TRBJ2-5, with 7 bases identical to TRBD1. V shed 8 bases and J 4 bases; nucleotides not matched to a gene: 10. The CDR3 extends over 14 amino acids. The CDR3 protein is CASLRTGSSETQYF. The CDR3 coding sequence is TGTGCCAGCTTACGGACAGGTTCATCAGAGACCCAGTACTTC.

In this sample, this clonotype turned up a few times. The genes are TRBV18 and TRBJ2-3, with D possibly being TRBD2 (5 bases). Trimming shortened V by 0 bases and J by 8 bases, and 12 bases separated the two germline ends. Germline V lookup: CDR1 KGHSH, CDR2 LQKENI. The CDR3 contains 14 residues. The CDR3, as DNA: TGTGCCAGCTCACCACCACGAGCAGGAGGTACGCAGTATTTT. Translating it yields CASSPPRAGGTQYF.

This clonotype was seen only a few times. The genes are TRBV11-2 and TRBJ1-6, with D unclear. The germline gives CDR1 SGHAT, CDR2 FQNNGV. The length of the CDR3 is 18 residues. The V end was cut by 4 bases, the J end by 6 bases, with 22 bases between. CDR3 protein: CASSSLTFAGFGNSPLHF. The DNA for the CDR3 is TGTGCCAGCAGCTCCCTTACCTTTGCCGGGTTTGGTAATTCACCCCTCCACTTT.

The chain couples TRBV4-1 to TRBJ2-1; D gene unclear. Germline V gene lookup returns CDR1 MGHRA and CDR2 YSYEKL. V was clipped by 1 base and J by 2 bases, with 12 bases between them. The CDR3 loop spans 16 amino acids. The DNA of the CDR3 is TGCGCCAGCAGCCAAGTTGCAGGATCGACCTACAATGAGCAGTTCTTC. This gives the protein CASSQVAGSTYNEQFF.

The genes are TRBV6-5 and TRBJ1-2; D remains unclear. CDR1 and CDR2 from the germline V gene are MNHEY and SVGAGI. V was cut by 5 bases and J by 4 bases, with 20 bases left in between. This CDR3 is built from 16 residues. The CDR3, as DNA: TGTGCCAGCAGTGGGGAGAACCCCAATCTAGGCTATGGCTACACCTTC. Protein: CASSGENPNLGYGYTF.

The V and J genes are TRBV6-2 or TRBV6-3 and TRBJ1-5; maybe TRBD1 (6 bases). Germline V gives CDR1 MNHEY, CDR2 SVGEGT. The CDR3 runs to 14 residues. The ends were cut back, 1 base at V and 9 bases at J, with 13 bases in the middle. The CDR3 sequence: CASSYWDTGGPQHF. The CDR3 region has the DNA TGTGCCAGCAGTTACTGGGACACCGGCGGGCCCCAGCATTTT.

This clonotype was detected a few times. This chain uses TRBV20-1 with TRBJ2-2; D is uncertain. Between the trimmed V and J ends, which lost 5 bases and 6 bases, there was a span of 10 bases. Germline V gene data show CDR1 as DFQATT and CDR2 as SNEGSKA (reference sequence). This CDR3 has 12 residues. The CDR3 nucleotides read TGCAGTGCTCGTAAAAGATCCGGGGAGCTGTTTTTT. This sequence encodes CSARKRSGELFF.

The chain couples TRBV20-1 to TRBJ1-4, with unresolved D. Germline loops: CDR1 DFQATT, CDR2 SNEGSKA (reference sequence). The CDR3 runs 12 residues. The V and J ends lost 7 bases and 13 bases respectively, with 19 bases between them. CDR3 in amino acids: CSVSGRGYGLFF. The CDR3 bases are TGCAGTGTCTCAGGCCGTGGGTATGGACTGTTTTTT.

V and J are TRBV7-9 and TRBJ2-4, with 10 bases aligning to TRBD1. CDR3 length equals 16 residues. The germline gives CDR1 SEHNR, CDR2 FQNEAQ (reference sequence). With 5 bases clipped from V and 2 bases from J, the junction kept 6 bases outside the gene matches. As DNA, the CDR3 is TGTGCCAGCAGCCCCGGACAGGGGGAAACCAAAAACATTCAGTACTTC. Protein sequence: CASSPGQGETKNIQYF. Based on the CDR3 plus reference TRBV7-9 and TRBJ2-4, the full variable domain is DTGVSQNPRHKITKRGQNVTFRCDPISEHNRLYWYRQTLGQGPEFLTYFQNEAQLEKSRLLSDRFSAERPKGSFSTLEIQRTEQGDSAMYLCASSPGQGETKNIQYFGAGTRLSVL.

This clonotype was found once. The chain joins TRBV6-5 to TRBJ1-2; D not certain. V lost 5 bases to trimming and J lost 8 bases, with 15 bases between them. The CDR3 covers 13 residues. Germline CDR1 reads MNHEY; CDR2 reads SVGAGI. The CDR3 DNA reads as TGTGCCAGCAGTCGGACGGGAGTCGACGGCTACACCTTC. Translating gives CASSRTGVDGYTF.

V gene TRBV6-5 combines with J gene TRBJ2-3, with 7 bases identical to TRBD2. The CDR3 extends over 13 amino acids. Per germline, CDR1 MNHEY and CDR2 SVGAGI. V lost 9 bases to trimming and J lost 0 bases; unmatched junction nucleotides: 3. The CDR3 DNA sequence: TGTGCCAGTCGGGGGGAAAGCACAGATACGCAGTATTTT. This encodes CASRGESTDTQYF.

This clonotype was seen a handful of times. The J gene is TRBJ2-3, the V gene TRBV7-3; 10 bases match TRBD2. The CDR3 loop spans 17 amino acids. V shed 6 bases and J 2 bases; nucleotides not matched to a gene: 11. Looked up from germline, CDR1 is SGHTA and CDR2 is FQGTGA. The CDR3 DNA reads TGTGCCAGCAGTTCTCTCGAACTAGCGGGGATCACAGATACGCAGTATTTT. Its translation is CASSSLELAGITDTQYF.

V is TRBV2 and J is TRBJ1-1; possibly TRBD1 for D (5 bases). Germline values: CDR1 SNHLY, CDR2 FYNNEI. The ends were cut back, 8 bases at V and 0 bases at J, with 13 bases in the middle. CDR3 length equals 14 residues. In DNA form, the CDR3 reads TGTGCCAGCCAAGTGGGGCGCATGAACACTGAAGCTTTCTTT. It specifies CASQVGRMNTEAFF.